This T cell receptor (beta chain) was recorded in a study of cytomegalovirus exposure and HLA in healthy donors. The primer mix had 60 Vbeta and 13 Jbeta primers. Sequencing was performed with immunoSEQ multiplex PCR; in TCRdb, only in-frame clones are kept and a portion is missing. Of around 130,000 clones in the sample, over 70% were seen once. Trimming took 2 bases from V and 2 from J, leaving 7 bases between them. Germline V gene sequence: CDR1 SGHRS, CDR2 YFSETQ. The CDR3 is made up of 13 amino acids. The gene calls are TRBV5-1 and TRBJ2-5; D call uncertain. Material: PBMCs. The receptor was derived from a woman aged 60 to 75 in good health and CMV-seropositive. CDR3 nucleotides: TGCGCCAGCAGCTTCAGTACACAAGAGACCCAGTACTTC. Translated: CASSFSTQETQYF.